This T cell receptor (beta chain) was identified during a study of identical twins. The study's findings and limits: In zero-insertion analyses, partial confounding could arise from invariant MAIT and iNKT cells. For cord blood, abundant beta clonotypes had fewer insertions, unlike memory repertoires, which showed none.

The J segment lost 3 bases and the V segment lost 0 bases, leaving 9 bases of the junction unmatched. This CDR3 is built from 17 residues. The germline V gene has CDR1 SGHNT and CDR2 YYREEE (reference sequence). A note on this clonotype: Its antigen is not known.

The donors were all healthy and Caucasian. MiXCR was run by TCRdb on the 5' RACE reads, yielding one entry per CDR3 protein. The sample yields hundreds of thousands of distinct CDR3 sequences, roughly 7.5% seen once. These data were also reused for a study on yellow fever vaccine responses in identical twins.

The specimen was CD8+ T cells sorted from blood. This clonotype was obtained from a woman under 30 in good health. The J gene is TRBJ1-1, the V gene TRBV5-4; TRBD1 agrees at 9 bases. The CDR3 DNA is TGTGCCAGCAGCTTGGACAGGGGGCCGCCGACACACACTGAAGCTTTCTTT. It encodes CASSLDRGPPTHTEAFF.